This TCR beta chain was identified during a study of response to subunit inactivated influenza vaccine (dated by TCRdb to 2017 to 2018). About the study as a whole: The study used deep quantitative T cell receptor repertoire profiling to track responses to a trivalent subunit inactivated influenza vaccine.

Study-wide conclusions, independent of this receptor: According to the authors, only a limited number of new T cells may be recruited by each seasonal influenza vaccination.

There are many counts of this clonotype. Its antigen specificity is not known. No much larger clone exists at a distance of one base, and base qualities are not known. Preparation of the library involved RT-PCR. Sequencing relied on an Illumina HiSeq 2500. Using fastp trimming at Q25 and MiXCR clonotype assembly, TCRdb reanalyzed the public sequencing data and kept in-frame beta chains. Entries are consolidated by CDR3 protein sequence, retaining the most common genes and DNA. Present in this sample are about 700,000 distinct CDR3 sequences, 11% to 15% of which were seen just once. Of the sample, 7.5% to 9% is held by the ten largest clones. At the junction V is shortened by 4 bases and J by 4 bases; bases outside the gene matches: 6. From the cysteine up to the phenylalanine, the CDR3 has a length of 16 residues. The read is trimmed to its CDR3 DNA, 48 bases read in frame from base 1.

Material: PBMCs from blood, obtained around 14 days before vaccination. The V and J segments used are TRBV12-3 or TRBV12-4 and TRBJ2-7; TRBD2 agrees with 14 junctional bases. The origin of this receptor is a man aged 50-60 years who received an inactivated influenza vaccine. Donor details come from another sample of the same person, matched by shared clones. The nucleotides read TGTGCCAGCAGTTCCGCCGGGACTAGCGGGAGATACGAGCAGTACTTC. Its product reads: CASSSAGTSGRYEQYF.